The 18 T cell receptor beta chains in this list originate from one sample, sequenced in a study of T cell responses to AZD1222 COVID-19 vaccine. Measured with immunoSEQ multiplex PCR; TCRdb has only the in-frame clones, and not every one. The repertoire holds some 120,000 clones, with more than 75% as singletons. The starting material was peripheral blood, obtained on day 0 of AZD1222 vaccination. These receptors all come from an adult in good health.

The CDR3 is CASSSHSSYEQYF. CDR3 sequence (DNA): TGTGCCAGCAGCTCGCATAGCTCCTACGAGCAGTACTTC. The chain carries TRBV7-8 and TRBJ2-7; the D is unclear. CDR1 SGHVS and CDR2 FQNEAQ come from the germline V gene. The germline V and J ends were trimmed by 4 bases and 0 bases, with 7 bases remaining between them. This CDR3 has 13 residues.

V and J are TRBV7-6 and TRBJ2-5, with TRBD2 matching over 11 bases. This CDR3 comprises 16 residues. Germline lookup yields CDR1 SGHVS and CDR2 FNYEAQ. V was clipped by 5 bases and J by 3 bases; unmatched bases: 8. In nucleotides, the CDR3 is TGTGCCAGCAGCCACTCCTTAGCGGGGGGGGAAGAGACCCAGTACTTC. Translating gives CASSHSLAGGEETQYF.

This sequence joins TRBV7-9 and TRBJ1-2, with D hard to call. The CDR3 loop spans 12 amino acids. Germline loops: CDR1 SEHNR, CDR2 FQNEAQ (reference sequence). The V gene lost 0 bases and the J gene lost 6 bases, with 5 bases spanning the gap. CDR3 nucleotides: TGTGCCAGCAGCTTAGCCGCGGATGGCTACACCTTC. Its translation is CASSLAADGYTF.

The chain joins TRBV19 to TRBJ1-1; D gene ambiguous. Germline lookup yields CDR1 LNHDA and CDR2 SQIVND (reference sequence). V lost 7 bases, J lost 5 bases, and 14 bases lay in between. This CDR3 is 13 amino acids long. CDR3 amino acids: CASKYTGWTEAFF. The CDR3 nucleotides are TGTGCCAGTAAATACACGGGATGGACTGAAGCTTTCTTT. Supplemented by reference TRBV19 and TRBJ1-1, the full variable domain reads DGGITQSPKYLFRKEGQNVTLSCEQNLNHDAMYWYRQDPGQGLRLIYYSQIVNDFQKGDIAEGYSVSREKKESFPLTVTSAQKNPTAFYLCASKYTGWTEAFFGQGTRLTVV.

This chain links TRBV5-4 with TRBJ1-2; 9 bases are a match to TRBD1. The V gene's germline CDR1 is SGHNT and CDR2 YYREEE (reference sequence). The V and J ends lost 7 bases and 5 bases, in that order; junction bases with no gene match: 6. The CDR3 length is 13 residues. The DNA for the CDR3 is TGTGCCAGCCGAGGGACAGGGAGTTATGGCTACACCTTC. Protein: CASRGTGSYGYTF.

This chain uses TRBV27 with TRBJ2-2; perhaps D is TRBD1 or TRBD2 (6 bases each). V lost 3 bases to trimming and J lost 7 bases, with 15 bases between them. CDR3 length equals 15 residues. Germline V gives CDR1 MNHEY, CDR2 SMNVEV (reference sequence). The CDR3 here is CASSLVRGLSGELFF. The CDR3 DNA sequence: TGTGCCAGCAGTTTGGTACGGGGGCTTAGCGGGGAGCTGTTTTTT.

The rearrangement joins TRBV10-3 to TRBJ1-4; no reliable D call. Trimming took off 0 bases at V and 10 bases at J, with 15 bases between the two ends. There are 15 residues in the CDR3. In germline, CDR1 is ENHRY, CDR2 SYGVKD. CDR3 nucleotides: TGTGCCATCAGTGAGTCTGGGGATCCTATGGGAAAACTGTTTTTT. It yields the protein CAISESGDPMGKLFF.

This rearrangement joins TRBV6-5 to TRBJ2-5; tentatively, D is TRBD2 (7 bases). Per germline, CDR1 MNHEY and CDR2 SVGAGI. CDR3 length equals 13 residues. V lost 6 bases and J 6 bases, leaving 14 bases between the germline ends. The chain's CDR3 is CASSLGGLKTQYF. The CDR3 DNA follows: TGTGCCAGCAGCTTGGGGGGGCTGAAGACCCAGTACTTC.

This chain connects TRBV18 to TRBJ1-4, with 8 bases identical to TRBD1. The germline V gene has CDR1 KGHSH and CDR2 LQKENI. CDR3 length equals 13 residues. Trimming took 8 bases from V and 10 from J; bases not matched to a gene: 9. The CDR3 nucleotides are TGTGCCAGCACCGACAGGGGATGGCGAAAACTGTTTTTT. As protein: CASTDRGWRKLFF.

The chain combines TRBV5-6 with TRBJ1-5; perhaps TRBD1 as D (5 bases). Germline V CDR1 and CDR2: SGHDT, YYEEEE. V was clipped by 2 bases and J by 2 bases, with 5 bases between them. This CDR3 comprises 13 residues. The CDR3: CASSLQGNQPQHF. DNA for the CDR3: TGTGCCAGCAGCTTACAGGGCAATCAGCCCCAGCATTTT.

The CDR3 is CASSLSTPSGNTIYF. The CDR3 region has the DNA TGTGCCAGCAGCTTATCGACACCCTCTGGAAACACCATATATTTT. The chain uses TRBV11-1 and TRBJ1-3; D unresolved. Germline V gene sequence: CDR1 SGHAT, CDR2 FQDESV (reference sequence). The V gene lost 2 bases and the J gene lost 0 bases, with 8 bases spanning the gap. The CDR3 length is 15 residues.

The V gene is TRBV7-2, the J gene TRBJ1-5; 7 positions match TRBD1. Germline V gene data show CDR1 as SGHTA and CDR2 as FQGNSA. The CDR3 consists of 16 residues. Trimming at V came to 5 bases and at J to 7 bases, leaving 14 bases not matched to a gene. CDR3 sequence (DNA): TGTGCCAGCAGCGCGAATAGACAGGGATCAGGGCAGCCCCAGCATTTT. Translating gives CASSANRQGSGQPQHF.

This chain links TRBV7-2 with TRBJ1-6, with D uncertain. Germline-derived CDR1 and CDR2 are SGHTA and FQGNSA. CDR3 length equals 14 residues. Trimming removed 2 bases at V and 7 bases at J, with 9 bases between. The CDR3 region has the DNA TGTGCCAGCAGCTTATTTATGGAAAATTCACCCCTCCACTTT. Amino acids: CASSLFMENSPLHF.

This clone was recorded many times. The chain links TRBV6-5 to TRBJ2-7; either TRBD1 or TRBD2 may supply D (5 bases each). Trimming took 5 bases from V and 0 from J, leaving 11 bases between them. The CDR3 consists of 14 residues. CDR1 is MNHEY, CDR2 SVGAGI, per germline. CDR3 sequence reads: CASSHGTSSYEQYF. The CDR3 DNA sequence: TGTGCCAGCAGTCACGGGACGAGCTCCTACGAGCAGTACTTC.

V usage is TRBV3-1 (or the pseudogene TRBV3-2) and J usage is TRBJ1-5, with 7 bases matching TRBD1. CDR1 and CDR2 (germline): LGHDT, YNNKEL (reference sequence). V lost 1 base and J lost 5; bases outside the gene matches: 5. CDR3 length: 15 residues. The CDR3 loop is CASSQGGQNYQPQHF. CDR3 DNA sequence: TGTGCCAGCAGCCAAGGGGGACAGAACTATCAGCCCCAGCATTTT.

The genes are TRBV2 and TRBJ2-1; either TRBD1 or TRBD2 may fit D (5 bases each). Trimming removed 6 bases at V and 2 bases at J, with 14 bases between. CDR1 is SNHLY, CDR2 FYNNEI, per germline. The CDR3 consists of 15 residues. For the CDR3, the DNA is TGTGCCAGCAGCGCCCGGGACCTTACCTACAATGAGCAGTTCTTC. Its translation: CASSARDLTYNEQFF.

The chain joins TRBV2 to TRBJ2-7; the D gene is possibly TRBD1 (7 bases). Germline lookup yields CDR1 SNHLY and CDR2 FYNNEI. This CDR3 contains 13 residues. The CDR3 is CAISGDRVYEQYF. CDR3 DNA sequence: TGTGCAATCTCGGGGGACAGAGTCTACGAGCAGTACTTC.

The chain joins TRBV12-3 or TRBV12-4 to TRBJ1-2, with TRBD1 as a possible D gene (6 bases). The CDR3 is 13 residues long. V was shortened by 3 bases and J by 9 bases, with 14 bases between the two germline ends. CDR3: CASSFPGGASYTF. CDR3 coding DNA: TGTGCCAGCAGTTTCCCCGGGGGCGCGAGCTACACCTTC.